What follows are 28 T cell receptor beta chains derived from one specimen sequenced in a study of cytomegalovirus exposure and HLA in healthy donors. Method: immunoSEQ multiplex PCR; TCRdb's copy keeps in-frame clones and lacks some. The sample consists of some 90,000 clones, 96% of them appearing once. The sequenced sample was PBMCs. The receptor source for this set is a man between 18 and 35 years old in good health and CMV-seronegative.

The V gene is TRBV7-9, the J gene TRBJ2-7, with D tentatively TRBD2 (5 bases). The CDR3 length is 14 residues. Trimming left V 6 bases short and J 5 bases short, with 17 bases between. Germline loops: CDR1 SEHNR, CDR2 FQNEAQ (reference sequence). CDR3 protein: CASRPKAGDHEQYF. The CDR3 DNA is TGTGCCAGCAGGCCAAAGGCGGGTGACCACGAGCAGTACTTC.

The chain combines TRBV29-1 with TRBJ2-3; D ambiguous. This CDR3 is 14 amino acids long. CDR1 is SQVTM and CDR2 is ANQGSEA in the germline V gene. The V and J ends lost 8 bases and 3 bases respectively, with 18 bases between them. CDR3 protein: CSSSSPTETDTQYF. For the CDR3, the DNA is TGCAGCTCCTCGTCTCCTACCGAGACAGATACGCAGTATTTT.

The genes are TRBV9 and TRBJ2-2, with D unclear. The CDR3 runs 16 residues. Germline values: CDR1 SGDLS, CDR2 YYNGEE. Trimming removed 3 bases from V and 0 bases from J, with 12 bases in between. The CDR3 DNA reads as TGTGCCAGCAGCGACGGATCGACTGCGAACACCGGGGAGCTGTTTTTT. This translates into CASSDGSTANTGELFF. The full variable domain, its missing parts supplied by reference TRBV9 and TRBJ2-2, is DSGVTQTPKHLITATGQRVTLRCSPRSGDLSVYWYQQSLDQGLQFLIQYYNGEERAKGNILERFSAQQFPDLHSELNLSSLELGDSALYFCASSDGSTANTGELFFGEGSRLTVL.

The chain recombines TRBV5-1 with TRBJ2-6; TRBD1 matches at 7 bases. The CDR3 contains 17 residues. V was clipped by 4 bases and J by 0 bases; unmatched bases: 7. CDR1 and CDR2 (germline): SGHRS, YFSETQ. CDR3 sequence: CASSLLGQYSGANVLTF. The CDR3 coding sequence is TGCGCCAGCAGCCTCCTGGGACAGTACTCTGGGGCCAACGTCCTGACTTTC.

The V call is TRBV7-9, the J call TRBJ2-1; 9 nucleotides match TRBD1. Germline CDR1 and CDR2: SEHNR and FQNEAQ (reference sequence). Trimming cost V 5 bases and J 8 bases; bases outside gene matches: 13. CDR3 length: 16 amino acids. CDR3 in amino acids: CASSRTGGQGIHEQFF. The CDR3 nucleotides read TGTGCCAGCAGCCGGACCGGGGGACAGGGTATCCATGAGCAGTTCTTC.

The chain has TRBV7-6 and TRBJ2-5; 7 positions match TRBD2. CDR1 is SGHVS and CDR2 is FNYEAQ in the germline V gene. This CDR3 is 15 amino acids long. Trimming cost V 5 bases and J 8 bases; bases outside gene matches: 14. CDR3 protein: CASSRRDYNGETQYF. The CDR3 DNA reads TGTGCCAGCAGCCGCCGGGACTACAATGGGGAAACCCAGTACTTC.

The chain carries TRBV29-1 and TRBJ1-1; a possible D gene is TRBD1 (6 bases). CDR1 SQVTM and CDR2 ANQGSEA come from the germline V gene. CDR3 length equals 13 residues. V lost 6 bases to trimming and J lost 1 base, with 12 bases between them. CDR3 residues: CSVTTGPNTEAFF. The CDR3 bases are TGCAGCGTAACGACAGGCCCGAACACTGAAGCTTTCTTT.

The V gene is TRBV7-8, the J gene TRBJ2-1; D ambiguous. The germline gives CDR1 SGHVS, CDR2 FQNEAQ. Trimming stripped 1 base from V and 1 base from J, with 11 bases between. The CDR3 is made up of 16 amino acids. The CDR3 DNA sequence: TGTGCCAGCAGCTTAGGCGGCCTCGAGTCCTACAATGAGCAGTTCTTC. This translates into CASSLGGLESYNEQFF.

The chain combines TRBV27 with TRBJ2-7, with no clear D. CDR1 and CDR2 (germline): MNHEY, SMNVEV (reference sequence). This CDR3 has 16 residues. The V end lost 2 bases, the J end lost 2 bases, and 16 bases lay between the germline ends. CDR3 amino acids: CASSLTAALKAYEQYF. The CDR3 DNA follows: TGTGCCAGCAGTTTAACGGCGGCTCTAAAGGCCTACGAGCAGTACTTC.

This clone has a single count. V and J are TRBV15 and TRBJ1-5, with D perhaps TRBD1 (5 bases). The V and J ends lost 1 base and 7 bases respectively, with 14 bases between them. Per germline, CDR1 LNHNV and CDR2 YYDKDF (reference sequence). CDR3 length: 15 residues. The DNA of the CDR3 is TGTGCCACCAGCAGAGGGACCGCAGGGTACCAGCCCCAGCATTTT. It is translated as CATSRGTAGYQPQHF.

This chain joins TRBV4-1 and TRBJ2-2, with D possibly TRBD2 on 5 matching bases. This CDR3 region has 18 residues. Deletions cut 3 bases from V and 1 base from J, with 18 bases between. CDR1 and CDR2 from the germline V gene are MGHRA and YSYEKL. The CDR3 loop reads CASSQGRLPGGNTGELFF. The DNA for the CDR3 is TGCGCCAGCAGCCAGGGTAGACTACCCGGCGGGAACACCGGGGAGCTGTTTTTT.

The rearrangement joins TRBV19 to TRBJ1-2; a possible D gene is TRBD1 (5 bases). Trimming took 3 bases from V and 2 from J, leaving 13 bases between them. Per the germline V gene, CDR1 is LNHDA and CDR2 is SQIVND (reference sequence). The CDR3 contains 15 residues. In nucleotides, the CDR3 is TGTGCCAGTAGTATTCATGGGGGGAAGAACTATGGCTACACCTTC. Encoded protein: CASSIHGGKNYGYTF.

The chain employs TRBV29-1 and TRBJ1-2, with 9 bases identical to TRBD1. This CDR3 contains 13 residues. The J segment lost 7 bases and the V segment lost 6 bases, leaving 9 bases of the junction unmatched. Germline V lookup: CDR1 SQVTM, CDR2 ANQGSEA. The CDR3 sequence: CSVRNRGPPGYTF. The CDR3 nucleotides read TGCAGCGTAAGAAACAGGGGGCCGCCTGGCTACACCTTC.

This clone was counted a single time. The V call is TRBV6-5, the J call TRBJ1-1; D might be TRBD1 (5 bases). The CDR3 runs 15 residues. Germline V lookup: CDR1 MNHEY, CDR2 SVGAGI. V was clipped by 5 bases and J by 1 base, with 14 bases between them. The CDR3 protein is CASSARQFSNTEAFF. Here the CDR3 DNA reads TGTGCCAGCAGTGCCCGACAGTTCTCGAACACTGAAGCTTTCTTT.

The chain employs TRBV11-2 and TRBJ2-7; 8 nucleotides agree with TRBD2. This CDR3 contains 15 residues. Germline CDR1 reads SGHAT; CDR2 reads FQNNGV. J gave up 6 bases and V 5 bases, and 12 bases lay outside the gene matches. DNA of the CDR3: TGTGCCAGCAGCCCGCTCCCGGGACTAGGGACCGAGCAGTACTTC. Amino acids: CASSPLPGLGTEQYF.

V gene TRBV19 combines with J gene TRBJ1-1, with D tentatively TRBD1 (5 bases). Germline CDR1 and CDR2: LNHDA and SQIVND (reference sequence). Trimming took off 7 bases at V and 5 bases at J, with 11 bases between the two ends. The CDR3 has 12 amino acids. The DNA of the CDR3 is TGTGCCAGTAAGAACGGGGGAACTGAAGCTTTCTTT. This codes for CASKNGGTEAFF.

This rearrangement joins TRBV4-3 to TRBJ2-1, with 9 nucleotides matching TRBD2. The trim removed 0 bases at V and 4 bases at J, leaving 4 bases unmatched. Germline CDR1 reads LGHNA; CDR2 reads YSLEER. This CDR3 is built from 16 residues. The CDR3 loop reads CASSQDVAGAYNEQFF. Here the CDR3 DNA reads TGCGCCAGCAGCCAAGATGTAGCGGGAGCTTACAATGAGCAGTTCTTC.

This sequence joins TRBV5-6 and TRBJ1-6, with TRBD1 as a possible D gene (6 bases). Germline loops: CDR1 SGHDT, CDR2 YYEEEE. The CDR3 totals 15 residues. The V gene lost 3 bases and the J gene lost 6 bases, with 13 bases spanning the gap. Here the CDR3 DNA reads TGTGCCAGCAGCTCGAAAACAGGGTTTAATTCACCCCTCCACTTT. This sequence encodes CASSSKTGFNSPLHF.

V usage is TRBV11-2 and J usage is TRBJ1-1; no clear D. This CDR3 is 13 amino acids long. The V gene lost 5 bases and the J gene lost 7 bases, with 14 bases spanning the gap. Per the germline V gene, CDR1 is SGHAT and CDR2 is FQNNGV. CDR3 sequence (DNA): TGTGCCAGCAGCCCAAATTTAGGAGGTGAAGCTTTCTTT. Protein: CASSPNLGGEAFF.

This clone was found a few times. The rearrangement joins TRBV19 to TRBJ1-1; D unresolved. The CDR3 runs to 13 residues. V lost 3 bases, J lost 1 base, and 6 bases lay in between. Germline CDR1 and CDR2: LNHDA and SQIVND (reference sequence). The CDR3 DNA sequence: TGTGCCAGTAGTATTAGCCGGAACACTGAAGCTTTCTTT. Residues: CASSISRNTEAFF.

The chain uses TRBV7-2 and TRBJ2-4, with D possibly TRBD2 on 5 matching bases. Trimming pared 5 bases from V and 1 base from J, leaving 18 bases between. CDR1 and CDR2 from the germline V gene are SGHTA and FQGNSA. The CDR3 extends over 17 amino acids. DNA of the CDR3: TGTGCCAGCAGCCCTAGGGCCGCCCGCGGGGCCAAAAACATTCAGTACTTC. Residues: CASSPRAARGAKNIQYF.

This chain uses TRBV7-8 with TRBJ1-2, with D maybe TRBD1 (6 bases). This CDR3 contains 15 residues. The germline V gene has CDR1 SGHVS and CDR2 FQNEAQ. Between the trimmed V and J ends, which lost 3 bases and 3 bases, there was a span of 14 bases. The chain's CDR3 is CASSFLQGLDYGYTF. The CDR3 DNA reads TGTGCCAGCAGCTTTTTACAGGGTTTGGACTATGGCTACACCTTC. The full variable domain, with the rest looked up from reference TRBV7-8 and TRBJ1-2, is GAGVSQSPRYKVAKRGQDVALRCDPISGHVSLFWYQQALGQGPEFLTYFQNEAQLDKSGLPSDRFFAERPEGSVSTLKIQRTQQEDSAVYLCASSFLQGLDYGYTFGSGTRLTVV.

CDR3 nucleotide sequence: TGTGCCAGCAGCTTAGGGGGGACAGGCTCTCCTCTGGGTAATGAGCAGTTCTTC. Its translation: CASSLGGTGSPLGNEQFF. This rearrangement joins TRBV7-8 to TRBJ2-1, with 8 bases that match TRBD1. V lost 1 base to trimming and J lost 7 bases; unmatched junction nucleotides: 15. Germline-derived CDR1 and CDR2 are SGHVS and FQNEAQ. CDR3 length equals 18 residues.

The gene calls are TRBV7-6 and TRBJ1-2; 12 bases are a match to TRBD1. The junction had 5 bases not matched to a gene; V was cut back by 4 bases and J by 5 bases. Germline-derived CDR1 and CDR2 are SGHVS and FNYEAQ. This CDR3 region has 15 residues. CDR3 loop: CASSYGTGGAYGYTF. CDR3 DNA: TGTGCCAGCAGCTACGGGACAGGGGGCGCGTATGGCTACACCTTC.

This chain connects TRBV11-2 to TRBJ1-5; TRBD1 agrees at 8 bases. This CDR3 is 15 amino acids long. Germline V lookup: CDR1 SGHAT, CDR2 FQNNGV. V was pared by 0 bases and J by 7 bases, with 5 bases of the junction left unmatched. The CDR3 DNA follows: TGTGCCAGCAGCTTAGATGCGACAGGGGCCCAGCCCCAGCATTTT. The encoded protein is CASSLDATGAQPQHF.

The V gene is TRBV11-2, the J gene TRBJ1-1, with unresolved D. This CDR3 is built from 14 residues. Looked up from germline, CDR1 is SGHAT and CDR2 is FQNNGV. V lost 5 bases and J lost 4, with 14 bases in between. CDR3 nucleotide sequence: TGTGCCAGCAGCCAGCCCTGGAGCGCCACTGAAGCTTTCTTT. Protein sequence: CASSQPWSATEAFF.

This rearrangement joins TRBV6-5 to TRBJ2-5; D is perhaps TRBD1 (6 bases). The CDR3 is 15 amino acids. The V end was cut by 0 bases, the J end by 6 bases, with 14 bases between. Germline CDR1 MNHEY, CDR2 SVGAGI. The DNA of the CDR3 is TGTGCCAGCAGTTACTCGACGCTCAGGGGAAAGACCCAGTACTTC. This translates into CASSYSTLRGKTQYF.

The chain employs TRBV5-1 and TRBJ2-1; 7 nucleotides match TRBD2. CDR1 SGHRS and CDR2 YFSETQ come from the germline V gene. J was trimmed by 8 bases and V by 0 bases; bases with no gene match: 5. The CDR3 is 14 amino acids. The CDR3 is CASSLGEGRHEQFF. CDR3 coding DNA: TGCGCCAGCAGCTTGGGGGAGGGGAGGCATGAGCAGTTCTTC.